Given below is one T cell receptor beta chain in context. Its antigen is currently unknown. The CDR3 runs 14 residues. V lost 2 bases and J lost 6; bases outside the gene matches: 7. Germline V gene sequence: CDR1 SGHDT, CDR2 YYEEEE. Sequencing used immunoSEQ multiplex PCR; TCRdb keeps in-frame clones, though not all of them. Altogether around 29,000 clones are present, over 90% being singletons, with the ten largest covering 0.15% to 0.2%. This sample was included in a study of regulatory and conventional T cells in RAG deficiency. General study points: Treg unique TCR beta sequences were about 110-fold fewer in Omenn syndrome and CID/AS patients than controls.

The sorted conventional CD4+ T cells were CD25-low and CD127-high, with genomic DNA sequenced. These same records also appear under a second study, on regulatory T cells. Per that paper: Primers: 52 TRBV forward and 13 TRBJ reverse.

The V gene is TRBV5-6, the J gene TRBJ1-2, with TRBD1 matching 7 bases. Material for sequencing was CD25- CD4+ T cells sorted from blood. This clonotype was sampled from a human donor in good health. The CDR3 here is CASSFWRGLDGYTF. The CDR3 region has the DNA TGTGCCAGCAGCTTTTGGAGGGGGCTAGATGGCTACACCTTC.